The 30 T cell receptor beta chains in this list originate from one sample, sequenced in a study of T cell repertoires in cytomegalovirus infection. One entry per CDR3 protein, called by TCRdb with MiXCR from the reads. The repertoire holds around 540,000 distinct CDR3 sequences, with 33% as singletons. These receptors' antigens are unknown. Sequencing used cultured PBMCs, obtained from culture after CMV antigen stimulation. The receptor set was obtained from a human donor in good health (CMV status not recorded). Some clones in this sample may be carry-over from other donors' samples.

In this sample, this clonotype turned up many times. The chain combines TRBV29-1 with TRBJ2-3, with D uncertain. The V end was cut by 1 base, the J end by 2 bases, with 7 bases between. This CDR3 comprises 13 residues. Per the germline V gene, CDR1 is SQVTM and CDR2 is ANQGSEA. The CDR3 DNA sequence: TGCAGCGTTGAAGGGACGGTCACAGATACGCAGTATTTT. Its protein product is CSVEGTVTDTQYF.

At least ten counts were recorded for this clonotype. The genes are TRBV20-1 and TRBJ2-5; no reliable D call. CDR3 length equals 12 residues. CDR1 is DFQATT and CDR2 is SNEGSKA in the germline V gene (reference sequence). V lost 5 bases and J lost 5, with 12 bases in between. CDR3 sequence reads: CSARGSSETQYF. DNA of the CDR3: TGCAGTGCTCGCGGATCCAGTGAGACCCAGTACTTC.

This chain joins TRBV5-1 and TRBJ1-1; 11 positions match TRBD1. The V gene end was trimmed by 4 bases and the J gene end by 5 bases; junction bases not matched to a gene: 7. Germline V gene lookup returns CDR1 SGHRS and CDR2 YFSETQ. The CDR3 is 15 amino acids. CDR3 bases: TGCGCCAGCAGCGGGACAGGGGGTCCGGGAACTGAAGCTTTCTTT. Its translation is CASSGTGGPGTEAFF. Supplemented by reference TRBV5-1 and TRBJ1-1, the full variable domain reads KAGVTQTPRYLIKTRGQQVTLSCSPISGHRSVSWYQQTPGQGLQFLFEYFSETQRNKGNFPGRFSGRQFSNSRSEMNVSTLELGDSALYLCASSGTGGPGTEAFFGQGTRLTVV.

This clonotype turned up a few times. The rearrangement uses TRBV7-9 and TRBJ2-1, with a weak D call TRBD2 (7 bases). The V end lost 0 bases, the J end lost 10 bases, and 10 bases lay between the germline ends. The CDR3 is 13 residues long. Per germline, CDR1 SEHNR and CDR2 FQNEAQ (reference sequence). In DNA form, the CDR3 reads TGTGCCAGCAGCTTAGCGGGGGGGCAAGAGCAGTTCTTC. Its translation: CASSLAGGQEQFF.

The chain links TRBV4-2 to TRBJ2-7, with TRBD2 matching over 14 bases. The CDR3 is made up of 18 amino acids. CDR1 and CDR2 (germline): LGHNA, YNFKEQ. Germline trimming cut 0 bases from V and 3 bases from J; bases unmatched to any gene: 7. CDR3: CASSQDDSGLAGDYEQYF. The CDR3 DNA is TGTGCCAGCAGCCAAGATGACTCGGGACTAGCGGGGGACTACGAGCAGTACTTC.

This clonotype was observed a few times. This chain connects TRBV7-2 to TRBJ1-5, with D hard to call. This CDR3 comprises 19 residues. In germline, CDR1 is SGHTA, CDR2 FQGNSA. V was cut by 5 bases and J by 6 bases, with 29 bases left in between. The CDR3 DNA is TGTGCCAGCAGCCGAGAATTAATTTCCCGCCCTGGGTATGGTCAGCCCCAGCATTTT. This gives the protein CASSRELISRPGYGQPQHF. The complete variable domain, with remaining parts taken from reference TRBV7-2 and TRBJ1-5, reads GAGVSQSPSNKVTEKGKDVELRCDPISGHTALYWYRQSLGQGLEFLIYFQGNSAPDKSGLPSDRFSAERTGGSVSTLTIQRTQQEDSAVYLCASSRELISRPGYGQPQHFGDGTRLSIL.

V usage is TRBV18 and J usage is TRBJ1-1, with 12 bases aligning to TRBD1. The CDR3 runs to 15 residues. Germline lookup yields CDR1 KGHSH and CDR2 LQKENI. The V gene end was trimmed by 0 bases and the J gene end by 7 bases; junction bases not matched to a gene: 3. CDR3 bases: TGTGCCAGCTCACCACCGGGACAGGGGGCAGATGAAGCTTTCTTT. This codes for CASSPPGQGADEAFF.

This clonotype has just a few counts. J is TRBJ1-2 and V is TRBV6-1; the D gene is possibly TRBD1 (5 bases). In germline, CDR1 is MNHNS, CDR2 SASEGT. Between the trimmed V and J ends, which lost 8 bases and 4 bases, there was a span of 17 bases. The CDR3 is 14 amino acids. The CDR3 DNA follows: TGTGCCAGCCCGGGCCAGGGTTTTTCCTATGGCTACACCTTC. It is translated as CASPGQGFSYGYTF.

This clonotype was seen more than once but under ten times. The rearrangement joins TRBV10-1 to TRBJ1-1; TRBD1 is a possible D gene (6 bases). The CDR3 consists of 16 residues. V was pared by 3 bases and J by 5 bases, with 19 bases between. CDR1 is WNHNN, CDR2 SYGVQD, per germline (reference sequence). The CDR3 reads CASSDQGGTGSTEAFF. For the CDR3, the DNA is TGCGCCAGCAGTGATCAAGGGGGGACGGGGTCGACTGAAGCTTTCTTT.

CDR3: CASSLPGKQFF. The CDR3 DNA reads TGTGCCAGCAGTTTACCGGGGAAGCAGTTCTTC. The J gene is TRBJ2-1, the V gene TRBV12-3 or TRBV12-4; D might be TRBD2 (5 bases). Trimming left V 2 bases short and J 11 bases short, with 7 bases between. This CDR3 contains 11 residues.

The chain has TRBV10-2 and TRBJ2-5; no firm D call. Trimming took off 5 bases at V and 3 bases at J, with 7 bases between the two ends. Germline loops: CDR1 WSHSY, CDR2 SAAADI. The CDR3 covers 12 residues. The CDR3 region has the DNA TGCGCCAGCAGTTGGCGGAAAGAGACCCAGTACTTC. Translation gives CASSWRKETQYF.

The chain couples TRBV29-1 to TRBJ1-3; D is ambiguous. Germline CDR1 is SQVTM and CDR2 is ANQGSEA. This CDR3 spans 11 amino acids. The CDR3, as DNA: TGCAGTATTGGGTTTGGAAACACCATATATTTT. Translation gives CSIGFGNTIYF.

This clonotype was recorded at least ten times. The chain is built from TRBV7-8 and TRBJ2-6; D unclear. Germline V gene sequence: CDR1 SGHVS, CDR2 FQNEAQ. The CDR3 is 19 amino acids. V lost 1 base to trimming and J lost 0 bases, with 16 bases between them. CDR3 sequence (DNA): TGTGCCAGCAGCTTAGAGACTTCTCTCTCGAGCTCTGGGGCCAACGTCCTGACTTTC. It codes for CASSLETSLSSSGANVLTF.

V and J are TRBV28 and TRBJ2-5, with D perhaps TRBD1 (5 bases). The CDR3 totals 14 residues. The germline CDR1 and CDR2 sequences are MDHEN and SYDVKM. The V end was cut by 3 bases, the J end by 1 base, with 9 bases between. The CDR3 DNA follows: TGTGCCAGCAGTTTCCCAGGGCTCCAAGAGACCCAGTACTTC. It specifies CASSFPGLQETQYF.

The genes are TRBV12-3 or TRBV12-4 and TRBJ1-5, with TRBD1 identical over 7 bases. The CDR3 extends over 15 amino acids. With 3 bases clipped from V and 4 bases from J, the junction kept 6 bases outside the gene matches. This CDR3 is CASSLEDRSNQPQHF. The CDR3 DNA reads as TGTGCCAGCAGTTTGGAGGACAGGAGTAATCAGCCCCAGCATTTT.

This clonotype was detected ten times or more. The V gene is TRBV7-2, the J gene TRBJ2-7; 9 bases align to TRBD2. Trimming took 5 bases from V and 3 from J; bases not matched to a gene: 11. This CDR3 spans 16 amino acids. Germline-derived CDR1 and CDR2 are SGHTA and FQGNSA. As DNA, the CDR3 is TGTGCCAGCAGCCTTGGTTCTAGCGGGACGCTCTACGAGCAGTACTTC. Translation gives CASSLGSSGTLYEQYF.

This chain connects TRBV25-1 to TRBJ1-5; D gene uncertain. The CDR3 covers 13 residues. The germline gives CDR1 MGHDK, CDR2 SYGVNS. V lost 3 bases and J lost 5, with 8 bases in between. The CDR3 loop reads CASSDGGYQPQHF. The CDR3 DNA reads TGTGCCAGCAGTGACGGCGGTTATCAGCCCCAGCATTTT.

The J gene is TRBJ2-1, the V gene TRBV27; 12 nucleotides line up with TRBD2. The V and J ends lost 5 bases and 9 bases, in that order; junction bases with no gene match: 8. From germline, CDR1 is MNHEY and CDR2 SMNVEV (reference sequence). The CDR3 covers 15 residues. CDR3 nucleotide sequence: TGTGCCAGCAGTAACCGACTAGCGGGAGCGGTTGAGCAGTTCTTC. Protein: CASSNRLAGAVEQFF.

The J gene is TRBJ2-3, the V gene TRBV19, with TRBD2 matching over 11 bases. The length of the CDR3 is 14 residues. V was clipped by 5 bases and J by 5 bases; unmatched bases: 3. Germline assignment: CDR1 LNHDA and CDR2 SQIVND (reference sequence). This CDR3 reads CASSLGTSGDTQYF. The CDR3 DNA reads as TGTGCCAGTAGTCTCGGGACTAGCGGAGATACGCAGTATTTT.

The genes are TRBV6-5 and TRBJ2-1; 7 bases fit TRBD2. This CDR3 spans 16 amino acids. In germline, CDR1 is MNHEY, CDR2 SVGAGI. With V trimmed by 2 bases and J by 4 bases, 8 bases remained unmatched. For the CDR3, the DNA is TGTGCCAGCAGTTACCATAGGCTAGCGGTTTACAATGAGCAGTTCTTC. Amino acid sequence: CASSYHRLAVYNEQFF.

In its sample, this clonotype was seen many times. The V call is TRBV7-2, the J call TRBJ2-7, with D hard to call. The V end lost 6 bases, the J end lost 0 bases, and 12 bases lay between the germline ends. The length of the CDR3 is 14 residues. The germline V gene encodes CDR1 SGHTA and CDR2 FQGNSA. The CDR3 here is CASSFGGSSYEQYF. The CDR3 DNA reads as TGTGCCAGCAGTTTCGGTGGAAGCTCCTACGAGCAGTACTTC.

This clonotype has only a few counts. This chain joins TRBV5-1 and TRBJ1-2; perhaps TRBD1 as D (5 bases). Germline V gene lookup returns CDR1 SGHRS and CDR2 YFSETQ. The length of the CDR3 is 14 residues. V dropped 4 bases and J dropped 3 bases, with 13 bases sitting between them. CDR3 region: CASSAVQGDYGYTF. CDR3 nucleotides: TGCGCCAGCAGCGCAGTCCAGGGTGACTATGGCTACACCTTC. Combining the CDR3 with reference TRBV5-1 and TRBJ1-2 gives the whole variable domain KAGVTQTPRYLIKTRGQQVTLSCSPISGHRSVSWYQQTPGQGLQFLFEYFSETQRNKGNFPGRFSGRQFSNSRSEMNVSTLELGDSALYLCASSAVQGDYGYTFGSGTRLTVV.

V is TRBV11-3 and J is TRBJ1-1; 7 nucleotides agree with TRBD1. The CDR3 spans 14 residues. Trimming removed 5 bases from V and 5 bases from J; junction bases left unmatched: 8. The germline CDR1 and CDR2 sequences are SGHNT and YENEEA. The CDR3 spells CASSRQGIGTEAFF. The CDR3 DNA sequence: TGTGCCAGCAGCCGACAGGGAATCGGAACTGAAGCTTTCTTT.

The chain recombines TRBV7-8 with TRBJ1-4; D is uncertain. V lost 1 base and J lost 8, with 5 bases in between. This CDR3 is built from 12 residues. Germline-derived CDR1 and CDR2 are SGHVS and FQNEAQ. CDR3 amino acids: CASSLVREKLFF. In nucleotides, the CDR3 is TGTGCCAGCAGCTTAGTACGGGAAAAACTGTTTTTT. Supplemented by reference TRBV7-8 and TRBJ1-4, the full variable domain reads GAGVSQSPRYKVAKRGQDVALRCDPISGHVSLFWYQQALGQGPEFLTYFQNEAQLDKSGLPSDRFFAERPEGSVSTLKIQRTQQEDSAVYLCASSLVREKLFFGSGTQLSVL.

This clonotype appeared once. The J gene is TRBJ2-2, the V gene TRBV12-3 or TRBV12-4; no reliable D call. V lost 4 bases and J 6 bases, leaving 21 bases between the germline ends. The CDR3 is 17 residues long. The CDR3 loop is CASSSTFMGRFSGELFF. In DNA form, the CDR3 reads TGTGCCAGCAGTTCCACCTTTATGGGCAGGTTTTCCGGGGAGCTGTTTTTT.

The chain carries TRBV12-5 and TRBJ2-1, with D unresolved. Germline CDR1 is LGHNT and CDR2 is FRNRAP. This CDR3 spans 12 amino acids. Deletions cut 4 bases from V and 6 bases from J, with 7 bases between. DNA of the CDR3: TGTGCTAGTGGTTGGGCCCCCAATGAGCAGTTCTTC. Translation: CASGWAPNEQFF.

This clonotype was recorded once. This chain joins TRBV5-5 and TRBJ2-7; TRBD2 matches at 13 bases. The CDR3 extends over 16 amino acids. The germline V gene has CDR1 SGHKS and CDR2 YYEKEE (reference sequence). With 3 bases clipped from V and 5 bases from J, the junction kept 8 bases outside the gene matches. The CDR3 nucleotides are TGTGCCAGCAGCTACAGACTAGCGGGAGGCCGGGACGAGCAGTACTTC. Protein: CASSYRLAGGRDEQYF.

The table lists this clonotype with a few counts. The rearrangement uses TRBV7-2 and TRBJ2-1, with 13 positions matching TRBD2. After removal of 7 bases from V and 7 bases from J, the junction contained 7 bases not matched to a gene. The CDR3 sequence is 15 residues long. Germline assignment: CDR1 SGHTA and CDR2 FQGNSA. CDR3 in amino acids: CASTPTSGRLNEQFF. CDR3 in DNA: TGTGCCAGCACCCCGACTAGCGGGAGGTTAAATGAGCAGTTCTTC.

This clonotype is large within its sample. The chain employs TRBV7-2 and TRBJ1-1; D is possibly TRBD1 (5 bases). Deletions cut 4 bases from V and 1 base from J, with 16 bases between. This CDR3 spans 16 amino acids. Germline CDR1 reads SGHTA; CDR2 reads FQGNSA. CDR3 in DNA: TGTGCCAGCAGCTCACGGGGGGGTGCAGGGAACACTGAAGCTTTCTTT. It specifies CASSSRGGAGNTEAFF.

V gene TRBV18 combines with J gene TRBJ1-1; D call uncertain. The CDR3 length is 13 residues. V was trimmed by 0 bases and J by 1 base, leaving 3 bases between them. Germline loops: CDR1 KGHSH, CDR2 LQKENI. The CDR3: CASSPPENTEAFF. The CDR3 nucleotides read TGTGCCAGCTCACCACCGGAGAACACTGAAGCTTTCTTT.